The rows below give T cell receptor beta chains drawn from one sample of a study of PD-L1 blockade in urothelial cancer. Clones were sequenced by immunoSEQ multiplex PCR, and TCRdb holds only the in-frame ones, with some missing. The table includes 56,000 or so clones, over 75% detected once. The material was PBMCs, obtained around atezolizumab (anti-PD-L1) treatment. All receptors come from a man aged 70 or older with urothelial cancer. The CDR3 runs from the conserved cysteine through the conserved F or W. The order of the fields is clone size, J gene, D gene, V gene, CDR3 DNA, CDR3 protein. A D gene is named only where the DNA matches it firmly. Clone size appears in some rows only: once, few, many, or a class for an expanded clone.

NA,TRBJ2-3,NA,TRBV28,TGTGCCAGCAGTTTGAGGGTACCTAGAAATACGCAGTATTTT,CASSLRVPRNTQYF
NA,TRBJ2-1,NA,TRBV6-4,TGTGCCAGCAGTGCCCCGCGGGGCCTACCCTACAATGAGCAGTTCTTC,CASSAPRGLPYNEQFF
NA,TRBJ2-2,TRBD1,TRBV7-9,TGTGCCAGCAGCTTAGTTGGGACAGCCTCGAACACCGGGGAGCTGTTTTTT,CASSLVGTASNTGELFF
NA,TRBJ2-7,NA,TRBV5-5,TGTGCCAGCAGCTGGAACAGGGATGGAGGCTACGAGCAGTACTTC,CASSWNRDGGYEQYF
NA,TRBJ1-4,TRBD1,TRBV5-1,TGCGCCAGCAGCACCGGACAGGGAGGTGGGACTAATGAAAAACTGTTTTTT,CASSTGQGGGTNEKLFF
once,TRBJ2-3,TRBD1,TRBV27,TGTGCCAGCAGCCAGACAGGGAGACCCACAGATACGCAGTATTTT,CASSQTGRPTDTQYF
once,TRBJ2-7,TRBD2,TRBV9,TGTGCCAGCAGCTTTAGCGGGAGGGCCAGAGCCTACGAGCAGTACTTC,CASSFSGRARAYEQYF
NA,TRBJ2-3,NA,TRBV15,TGTGCCACCAGCAGCTCGGGCACAGATACGCAGTATTTT,CATSSSGTDTQYF
NA,TRBJ2-3,TRBD2,TRBV28,TGTGCCAGCAGTCCCCTCGCGGGAGGACCGAGGGATACGCAGTATTTT,CASSPLAGGPRDTQYF
NA,TRBJ2-1,NA,TRBV21-1,TGTGCCAGCAGCCGCGGATGGGGACTAGCGGGAGGCGACAATGAGCAGTTCTTC,CASSRGWGLAGGDNEQFF
NA,TRBJ2-6,TRBD1,TRBV29-1,TGCAGCGTTAAAGGGGGCCTCTCTGGGGCCAACGTCCTGACTTTC,CSVKGGLSGANVLTF
NA,TRBJ2-1,TRBD1,TRBV18,TGTGCCAGCTCACCTTCGACAGGGAGATCCTACAATGAGCAGTTCTTC,CASSPSTGRSYNEQFF
NA,TRBJ1-2,TRBD1,TRBV5-1,TGCGCCAGCAGCTCGGACAGGGGAGTCGGCGGCTATGGCTACACCTTC,CASSSDRGVGGYGYTF
NA,TRBJ2-2,TRBD2,TRBV9,TGTGCCAGCAGCGTAGCCGGGGGAGGGCCCGCCGGGGAGCTGTTTTTT,CASSVAGGGPAGELFF
once,TRBJ2-1,TRBD2,TRBV19,TGTGCCAGTAGTACCGGACTAGCGGGAGACGATGAGCAGTTCTTC,CASSTGLAGDDEQFF
NA,TRBJ2-7,TRBD2,TRBV2,TGTGCCAGCAGCGAGGGACTAGTCCCCGAGCAGTACTTC,CASSEGLVPEQYF
NA,TRBJ1-2,TRBD1,TRBV19,TGTGCCAGTAGGGCCGCGGACAGGGAATACTATGGCTACACCTTC,CASRAADREYYGYTF
many,TRBJ2-7,TRBD2,TRBV20-1,TGCAGTGCTCCTAGCGGGGACGAGCAGTACTTC,CSAPSGDEQYF
once,TRBJ2-7,NA,TRBV6-6,TGTGCCAGCAGTCAACTTAGCGGCCACAGCTACGAGCAGTACTTC,CASSQLSGHSYEQYF
NA,TRBJ1-2,NA,TRBV6-4,TGTGCCAGCAGTGACGAACAGGGCTCGCGCTACACCTTC,CASSDEQGSRYTF
once,TRBJ2-7,NA,TRBV7-9,TGTGCCAGCAGCCGACCTAGCGTCTACGAGCAGTACTTC,CASSRPSVYEQYF
NA,TRBJ1-5,TRBD1,TRBV28,TGTGCCAGCAGGCAGGGGGCGAGCAATCAGCCCCAGCATTTT,CASRQGASNQPQHF
NA,TRBJ2-7,NA,TRBV2,TGTGCCAGCAAGCAGGGCGCCGGCGAGCAGTACTTC,CASKQGAGEQYF
NA,TRBJ2-1,TRBD2,TRBV5-1,TGCGCCAGCAGCTTGTCGGGGACTAGCGGGAGGGCCCCTCCGGTCTACAATGAGCAGTTCTTC,CASSLSGTSGRAPPVYNEQFF
NA,TRBJ2-5,NA,TRBV25-1,TGTGCCAGTAGCACACATGGCGGGGAGACCCAGTACTTC,CASSTHGGETQYF
NA,TRBJ2-2,NA,TRBV5-1,TGCGTGCGGGGTAGCCCCGGGGAGCTGTTTTTT,CVRGSPGELFF
NA,TRBJ2-1,TRBD1,TRBV10-3,TGTGCCACCGGGACAGGGGGTAATGAGCAGTTCTTC,CATGTGGNEQFF
NA,TRBJ2-3,NA,TRBV7-2,TGTGCCAGCAGCCCAACATTTTCCACAGATACGCAGTATTTT,CASSPTFSTDTQYF
NA,TRBJ2-1,NA,TRBV4-1,TGCGCCAGCAGCCAAGGGCAGACGGGCTACAATGAGCAGTTCTTC,CASSQGQTGYNEQFF
NA,TRBJ1-1,TRBD1,TRBV7-8,TGTGCCAGCAGCTCTACAGGGGGGGGCACTGAAGCTTTCTTT,CASSSTGGGTEAFF
few,TRBJ2-7,TRBD1,TRBV5-7,TGTGCCAGCAGCAACAAACCGGGACAGGACTACGAGCAGTACTTC,CASSNKPGQDYEQYF
NA,TRBJ2-1,NA,TRBV9,TGTGCCAGCAGCGTTGGGGGAGGCGGATACAATGAGCAGTTCTTC,CASSVGGGGYNEQFF
NA,TRBJ1-2,NA,TRBV27,TGTGCCAGCAGTCCCCGGGGGGGAGTGGGCTATGGCTACACCTTC,CASSPRGGVGYGYTF
NA,TRBJ2-7,TRBD2,TRBV5-1,TGCGCCAGCAGCTTGACTAGCGGCTCGGGGCAGTACTTC,CASSLTSGSGQYF
NA,TRBJ2-2,TRBD1,TRBV6-6,TGTGCCGGGACAGGGGAAACTAGCGGGGAGCTGTTTTTT,CAGTGETSGELFF
NA,TRBJ2-1,NA,TRBV6-6,TGTGCCAGCAGTTACCGGACAGACAATGAGCAGTTCTTC,CASSYRTDNEQFF
once,TRBJ2-1,TRBD2,TRBV5-1,TGCGCCAGCAGCTTGTCTAGCGGGAGCTCCTACAATGAGCAGTTCTTC,CASSLSSGSSYNEQFF
NA,TRBJ2-5,NA,TRBV28,TGTGCCAGCAGTTTAAGCCTCTTCCGGGAGACCCAGTACTTC,CASSLSLFRETQYF
few,TRBJ2-3,TRBD2,TRBV27,TGTGCCAGCAGTTCCCGGGTAGCGGGAAGAACTAGCACAGATACGCAGTATTTT,CASSSRVAGRTSTDTQYF
NA,TRBJ2-5,TRBD2,TRBV5-1,TGCGCCAGCAGCTTGGCAGGGTGGGGAGGGGAGACCCAGTACTTC,CASSLAGWGGETQYF
NA,TRBJ1-1,TRBD1,TRBV5-1,TGCGCCAGCAGCCGGGGACAGGAGAACACTGAAGCTTTCTTT,CASSRGQENTEAFF
NA,TRBJ1-4,NA,TRBV10-3,TGTGCCATCAGGCGGACACTCCTAGAGGAAAAACTGTTTTTT,CAIRRTLLEEKLFF
NA,TRBJ2-1,NA,TRBV7-9,TGTGCCAGCAGCTTATTGAGGGAGGCCAGCAATGAGCAGTTCTTC,CASSLLREASNEQFF
NA,TRBJ2-3,NA,TRBV7-8,TGTGCCAGCAGCTTAATTGCTAGCGGCACAGATACGCAGTATTTT,CASSLIASGTDTQYF
NA,TRBJ2-1,TRBD1,TRBV7-9,TGTGCCAGCAGCGACAGGGTGGGCAATGAGCAGTTCTTC,CASSDRVGNEQFF
NA,TRBJ2-2,TRBD2,TRBV4-1,TGCGCCAGCAGCCAAAGAACGTTAGCGGGAGGGGCCACCGGGGAGCTGTTTTTT,CASSQRTLAGGATGELFF
NA,TRBJ1-2,TRBD1,TRBV14,TGTGCCAGCAGCCAGCAAGGGGGCTTAGGTGGCTACACCTTC,CASSQQGGLGGYTF
NA,TRBJ2-7,TRBD1,TRBV28,TGTGCCAGCAAGGGCCCGGGACAGGGTTACGAGCAGTACTTC,CASKGPGQGYEQYF
NA,TRBJ2-6,TRBD1,TRBV7-9,TGTGCCAGCAGCTGGGGGACAGGGGGGCATGGGGCCAACGTCCTGACTTTC,CASSWGTGGHGANVLTF
NA,TRBJ1-5,NA,TRBV5-6,TGTGCCAGCAGCTTAGGGACATTGGGGGAGCCCCAGCATTTT,CASSLGTLGEPQHF
NA,TRBJ2-7,TRBD2,TRBV20-1,TGCAGTGCTAGCGGGAGGGGTGAGCAGTACTTC,CSASGRGEQYF
NA,TRBJ2-7,TRBD1,TRBV5-1,TGCGCCAGCAGCTCCCTCAGGGGGCGCGACTACGAGCAGTACTTC,CASSSLRGRDYEQYF
NA,TRBJ1-5,NA,TRBV30,TGTGCCTGGAGTGAGGGGTATCAGCCCCAGCATTTT,CAWSEGYQPQHF
NA,TRBJ2-7,TRBD2,TRBV10-1,TGCGCCAGCAAACTAGCGGGCGGATTCTACGAGCAGTACTTC,CASKLAGGFYEQYF
NA,TRBJ2-5,TRBD2,TRBV15,TGTGCCACCAGCAGAGCAGTTGGGATAGCGGGAGTAAAAGAGACCCAGTACTTC,CATSRAVGIAGVKETQYF
NA,TRBJ1-4,NA,TRBV5-8,TGTGCCAGCAGCTTGGCGAGAGCAATGGCAACTAATGAAAAACTGTTTTTT,CASSLARAMATNEKLFF
NA,TRBJ1-5,NA,TRBV19,TGTGCCAGTAGTATAGATTTAGGCGGCTACAATCAGCCCCAGCATTTT,CASSIDLGGYNQPQHF
NA,TRBJ2-7,TRBD1,TRBV29-1,TGCAGCGTCCGACCGGGACAGGGTGGCGAGCAGTACTTC,CSVRPGQGGEQYF